The clone carrying this T cell receptor beta chain turned up a few times. RNA transcripts were the template for amplifying TCR beta CDR3 regions. The study used the HTBI primer set for a first-round RT-PCR of the TCR CDR3. One entry per CDR3 protein, called by TCRdb with MiXCR from the multiplex PCR reads. The repertoire includes fewer than 400,000 distinct CDR3 sequences, about 15% of them detected once, and 25% to 35% sits in the top ten. The data originate from a study of T cells in Graves' hyperthyroidism and ophthalmopathy. Study as a whole: Peripheral blood was collected at initial diagnosis, before any treatment.

The CDR3 loop spans 15 amino acids. Germline-derived CDR1 and CDR2 are SGDLS and YYNGEE. Trimming took 0 bases from V and 1 from J, leaving 8 bases between them. The PBMCs were taken from 10 ml of fresh peripheral blood. The sample consisted of blood. The chain carries TRBV9 and TRBJ1-3; no definite D call. The sequence was collected from a woman younger than 35 with Graves' hyperthyroidism that later progressed to Graves' ophthalmopathy. The CDR3 DNA is TGTGCCAGCAGCGTAGAACCAAGTTCTGGAAACACCATATATTTT. It is translated as CASSVEPSSGNTIYF.